Following are 24 T cell receptor beta chains from one sample sequenced in a study of cytomegalovirus exposure and HLA in healthy donors. PCR was performed using 60 Vbeta and 13 Jbeta primers. Clones were read by immunoSEQ multiplex PCR, and TCRdb kept only the in-frame ones, dropping some. The repertoire includes 130,000 to 150,000 clones, 79% of them detected once, and 6.5% to 8.5% sits in the top ten. Sequenced sample: PBMCs. These receptors all come from a woman in her forties in good health and CMV-seropositive.

The V gene is TRBV10-3, the J gene TRBJ2-7, with D tentatively TRBD1 (5 bases). V lost 0 bases, J lost 8 bases, and 14 bases lay in between. Germline loops: CDR1 ENHRY, CDR2 SYGVKD. The CDR3 runs 14 residues. The CDR3 nucleotides read TGTGCCATCAGTGAGTCCGTTTCAGGGTCTAAGCAGTACTTC. It specifies CAISESVSGSKQYF.

V and J are TRBV6-4 and TRBJ2-1, with 9 bases that match TRBD2. The germline CDR1 and CDR2 sequences are MRHNA and SNTAGT. This CDR3 has 15 amino acids. The J segment lost 9 bases and the V segment lost 4 bases, leaving 10 bases of the junction unmatched. CDR3 amino acids: CASSVSVAGVGEQFF. CDR3 nucleotides: TGTGCCAGCAGTGTGTCGGTAGCGGGAGTAGGTGAGCAGTTCTTC.

This rearrangement joins TRBV2 to TRBJ2-2; 12 bases map to TRBD2. Germline trimming cut 9 bases from V and 4 bases from J; bases unmatched to any gene: 9. The CDR3 is made up of 16 amino acids. Germline-derived CDR1 and CDR2 are SNHLY and FYNNEI. Written as DNA, the CDR3 is TGTGCCAGTTCCCTAGCGGGGGGGCAGATCACCGGGGAGCTGTTTTTT. Protein sequence: CASSLAGGQITGELFF.

The chain uses TRBV20-1 and TRBJ2-7; 7 nucleotides match TRBD2. CDR1 is DFQATT, CDR2 SNEGSKA, per germline (reference sequence). Losses at the gene ends were 5 bases for V and 6 bases for J; bases not matched to a gene: 4. This CDR3 has 11 residues. This chain's CDR3 is CSAATSAEQYF. CDR3 nucleotide sequence: TGCAGTGCTGCCACTAGCGCCGAGCAGTACTTC.

This sequence joins TRBV9 and TRBJ2-1; D not resolved. CDR1 is SGDLS and CDR2 is YYNGEE in the germline V gene. The CDR3 has 15 amino acids. Between the trimmed V and J ends, which lost 1 base and 6 bases, there was a span of 14 bases. This CDR3 reads CASSVIDTPSNEQFF. CDR3 in DNA: TGTGCCAGCAGCGTAATCGATACTCCTAGCAATGAGCAGTTCTTC.

Written as DNA, the CDR3 is TGCGCCAGCAGCTTTGGCAGGCAGGGGAACACTGAAGCTTTCTTT. Its protein product is CASSFGRQGNTEAFF. The chain is built from TRBV5-1 and TRBJ1-1; weak D call: TRBD1 (5 bases). Trimming removed 2 bases from V and 1 base from J, with 12 bases in between. Germline-derived CDR1 and CDR2 are SGHRS and YFSETQ. CDR3 size: 15 residues.

The sample holds a few counts of this clone. The rearrangement uses TRBV5-1 and TRBJ1-3; 10 bases align to TRBD1. After removal of 4 bases from V and 4 bases from J, the junction contained 2 bases not matched to a gene. CDR3 length equals 14 residues. Per the germline V gene, CDR1 is SGHRS and CDR2 is YFSETQ. The CDR3 nucleotides read TGCGCCAGCAGCCCGGGACAGGGGGGAAACACCATATATTTT. This gives the protein CASSPGQGGNTIYF.

CDR3 loop: CASRGQANYEQYF. In nucleotides, the CDR3 is TGTGCCAGTAGAGGACAGGCGAACTACGAGCAGTACTTC. V and J are TRBV19 and TRBJ2-7; 7 bases line up with TRBD1. The CDR3 loop spans 13 amino acids. V dropped 6 bases and J dropped 3; count of bases not matched to a gene: 5. Germline-derived CDR1 and CDR2 are LNHDA and SQIVND (reference sequence).

The chain employs TRBV5-1 and TRBJ1-2; 9 nucleotides line up with TRBD1. The V gene's germline CDR1 is SGHRS and CDR2 YFSETQ. CDR3 size: 15 residues. V dropped 2 bases and J dropped 5; count of bases not matched to a gene: 7. CDR3 bases: TGCGCCAGCAGCTTATTTCCGGGACAGGGATATGGCTACACCTTC. Its translation is CASSLFPGQGYGYTF.

J is TRBJ1-2 and V is TRBV7-2; D may be TRBD1 (5 bases). The CDR3 covers 14 residues. Germline CDR1 is SGHTA and CDR2 is FQGNSA. The ends were cut back, 2 bases at V and 0 bases at J, with 7 bases in the middle. The CDR3 DNA reads as TGTGCCAGCAGCTTATACAGGTCTAACTATGGCTACACCTTC. The encoded protein is CASSLYRSNYGYTF.

The chain couples TRBV30 to TRBJ1-5, with TRBD1 as a possible D gene (5 bases). The length of the CDR3 is 14 residues. Looked up from germline, CDR1 is GTSNPN and CDR2 is SVGIG (reference sequence). V gave up 0 bases and J gave up 2 bases, with 8 bases separating them. The CDR3 sequence is CAWSVGRGNQPQHF. DNA of the CDR3: TGTGCCTGGAGTGTAGGCAGGGGCAATCAGCCCCAGCATTTT.

The J gene is TRBJ1-2, the V gene TRBV2, with 7 bases identical to TRBD1. V shed 6 bases, J shed 4 bases, and the junction held 5 bases outside the gene matches. The CDR3 length is 13 residues. The germline V gene has CDR1 SNHLY and CDR2 FYNNEI. CDR3 sequence: CASRPTGAYGYTF. DNA for the CDR3: TGTGCCAGCAGGCCAACAGGGGCCTATGGCTACACCTTC.

The V and J genes are TRBV12-5 and TRBJ2-1; D possibly corresponds to TRBD1 (5 bases). CDR3 length: 14 amino acids. In germline, CDR1 is LGHNT, CDR2 FRNRAP. V gave up 5 bases and J gave up 10 bases, with 18 bases separating them. The CDR3, as DNA: TGTGCTAGTGGTGTGAATCAGGGTTTGGGAGAGCAGTTCTTC. It specifies CASGVNQGLGEQFF.

The V and J genes are TRBV6-5 and TRBJ2-5, with TRBD2 matching over 10 bases. Trimming removed 6 bases from V and 11 bases from J; junction bases left unmatched: 12. This CDR3 spans 14 amino acids. CDR1 is MNHEY, CDR2 SVGAGI, per germline. The CDR3 loop is CASSRLAGAPLQYF. CDR3 DNA: TGTGCCAGCAGCCGTCTAGCGGGGGCCCCTCTGCAGTACTTC.

This chain links TRBV7-3 with TRBJ2-2; D is unclear. The CDR3 is made up of 13 amino acids. CDR1 and CDR2 from the germline V gene are SGHTA and FQGTGA. The ends were cut back, 4 bases at V and 6 bases at J, with 9 bases in the middle. The CDR3 spells CASSSQYAGELFF. DNA for the CDR3: TGTGCCAGCAGCTCCCAGTACGCCGGGGAGCTGTTTTTT.

V usage is TRBV6-1 and J usage is TRBJ1-2; D unresolved. The ends were cut back, 3 bases at V and 0 bases at J, with 11 bases in the middle. The CDR3 runs to 15 residues. CDR1 is MNHNS and CDR2 is SASEGT in the germline V gene. CDR3 residues: CASSDPGNANYGYTF. The CDR3 nucleotides read TGTGCCAGCAGTGACCCGGGAAACGCTAACTATGGCTACACCTTC.

The chain carries TRBV6-6 and TRBJ1-2, with unresolved D. The CDR3 runs 14 residues. V was pared by 6 bases and J by 3 bases, with 14 bases between. Germline V CDR1 and CDR2: MNHNY, SVGAGI (reference sequence). CDR3 region: CASRVGEGHYGYTF. The DNA for the CDR3 is TGTGCCAGCAGAGTAGGAGAGGGCCACTATGGCTACACCTTC.

This chain connects TRBV7-9 to TRBJ2-1; no definite D call. Trimming removed 7 bases at V and 2 bases at J, with 9 bases between. The CDR3 contains 13 residues. Germline-derived CDR1 and CDR2 are SEHNR and FQNEAQ (reference sequence). Here the CDR3 DNA reads TGTGCCAGCACCGAAGTAGCCTACAATGAGCAGTTCTTC. It specifies CASTEVAYNEQFF.

The gene calls are TRBV2 and TRBJ2-7; TRBD1 is a possible D gene (6 bases). From germline, CDR1 is SNHLY and CDR2 FYNNEI. CDR3 length equals 14 residues. V was cut by 8 bases and J by 3 bases, with 17 bases left in between. The CDR3: CASRPGTLIYEQYF. The CDR3 DNA sequence: TGTGCCAGCCGTCCCGGGACACTGATCTACGAGCAGTACTTC.

This clone was picked up a small number of times. The V gene is TRBV4-2, the J gene TRBJ2-7; a weak D match, TRBD1 (6 bases). This CDR3 comprises 15 residues. Trimming took 1 base from V and 0 from J, leaving 10 bases between them. The germline V gene has CDR1 LGHNA and CDR2 YNFKEQ. The CDR3: CASSQAQGISYEQYF. For the CDR3, the DNA is TGTGCCAGCAGCCAAGCCCAGGGGATCTCCTACGAGCAGTACTTC.

The chain has TRBV6-1 and TRBJ1-5; D gene uncertain. V was pared by 2 bases and J by 6 bases, with 8 bases between. Looked up from germline, CDR1 is MNHNS and CDR2 is SASEGT. This CDR3 is 13 amino acids long. This CDR3 reads CASSEIEGQPQHF. The DNA for the CDR3 is TGTGCCAGCAGTGAAATAGAGGGTCAGCCCCAGCATTTT.

The chain links TRBV2 to TRBJ1-5, with D hard to call. Trimming stripped 4 bases from V and 11 bases from J, with 12 bases between. The length of the CDR3 is 12 residues. CDR1 is SNHLY and CDR2 is FYNNEI in the germline V gene. As DNA, the CDR3 is TGTGCCAGCAGTGCTTTGGATCGGGCCCAGCATTTT. Amino acids: CASSALDRAQHF. Variable domain in full (rest from reference TRBV2 and TRBJ1-5): EPEVTQTPSHQVTQMGQEVILRCVPISNHLYFYWYRQILGQKVEFLVSFYNNEISEKSEIFDDQFSVERPDGSNFTLKIRSTKLEDSAMYFCASSALDRAQHFGDGTRLSIL.

This clone has just a few counts. The chain is built from TRBV4-1 and TRBJ2-6; no clear D gene. The CDR3 consists of 15 residues. Trimming removed 4 bases at V and 2 bases at J, with 9 bases between. Germline V lookup: CDR1 MGHRA, CDR2 YSYEKL. CDR3 residues: CASSRGNAGANVLTF. Written as DNA, the CDR3 is TGCGCCAGCAGCCGCGGCAATGCTGGGGCCAACGTCCTGACTTTC.

This clone has just a few counts. The chain has TRBV2 and TRBJ2-1; no definite D call. Trimming took 5 bases from V and 9 from J, leaving 11 bases between them. Looked up from germline, CDR1 is SNHLY and CDR2 is FYNNEI. There are 12 residues in the CDR3. In DNA, the CDR3 is TGTGCCAGCAGTAATTTAGCACGTGAGCAGTTCTTC. It is translated as CASSNLAREQFF.